One sample yielded the 15 T cell receptor beta chains listed below, sequenced in a study of early T cells in non-severe SARS-CoV-2 infection. TCRdb reprocessed the 5' RACE reads via MiXCR and lists one record per CDR3 protein. The sample includes about 76,000 distinct CDR3 sequences, over 9% seen only once; the top ten take approximately 4.5%. Sequenced: whole blood. These receptors were collected from an adult who was a healthcare worker with PCR-confirmed SARS-CoV-2 infection or an uninfected control (not recorded which).

This clonotype was observed a handful of times. V is TRBV29-1 and J is TRBJ2-1, with D perhaps matching TRBD2 (6 bases). The germline gives CDR1 SQVTM, CDR2 ANQGSEA. V lost 6 bases and J 2 bases, leaving 17 bases between the germline ends. The length of the CDR3 is 15 residues. CDR3 in amino acids: CSVVFAGTTYNEQFF. The CDR3 DNA is TGCAGCGTGGTTTTTGCGGGGACCACCTACAATGAGCAGTTCTTC.

This clonotype was detected many times. The chain has TRBV4-3 and TRBJ2-3; 12 positions agree with TRBD2. CDR3 size: 14 residues. The germline V gene has CDR1 LGHNA and CDR2 YSLEER. V lost 4 bases to trimming and J lost 8 bases; unmatched junction nucleotides: 4. The CDR3 DNA is TGCGCCAGCAGCCCGGGACTAGCGGGCTCTACGCAGTATTTT. It specifies CASSPGLAGSTQYF.

The chain uses TRBV20-1 and TRBJ2-5; 11 bases line up with TRBD2. J was trimmed by 4 bases and V by 5 bases; bases with no gene match: 12. This CDR3 is 16 amino acids long. From germline, CDR1 is DFQATT and CDR2 SNEGSKA (reference sequence). For the CDR3, the DNA is TGCAGTGCTGGGGGTACTAGCGGGGGCCGGTTAGAGACCCAGTACTTC. Amino acids: CSAGGTSGGRLETQYF.

The CDR3 coding sequence is TGTGCCAGCAGTTTGGGACGCCACTATGGCTACACCTTC. It specifies CASSLGRHYGYTF. This chain joins TRBV12-3 or TRBV12-4 and TRBJ1-2, with D tentatively TRBD1 (5 bases). The CDR3 has 13 amino acids. With 3 bases removed from V and 3 bases from J, the gap between germline ends came to 8 bases.

This clonotype has a handful of counts. The rearrangement uses TRBV20-1 and TRBJ2-3, with D possibly matching TRBD2 (6 bases). This CDR3 contains 17 residues. Germline V gene data show CDR1 as DFQATT and CDR2 as SNEGSKA (reference sequence). V dropped 0 bases and J dropped 2 bases, with 18 bases sitting between them. This CDR3 is CSARDPAQGGTTDTQYF. The CDR3 DNA is TGCAGTGCTAGAGATCCGGCGCAGGGAGGAACCACAGATACGCAGTATTTT.

Only a few counts were recorded for this clonotype. This chain links TRBV6-1 with TRBJ1-5; D ambiguous. The CDR3 loop spans 14 amino acids. V gave up 1 base and J gave up 5 bases, with 9 bases separating them. Germline V gene sequence: CDR1 MNHNS, CDR2 SASEGT. The CDR3 region is CASSEDGRYQPQHF. The CDR3 DNA sequence: TGTGCCAGCAGTGAAGATGGGCGTTATCAGCCCCAGCATTTT.

By share, this clonotype ranks as medium-sized (0.01 to 0.1%). The chain combines TRBV5-1 with TRBJ2-5; D remains ambiguous. V was cut by 1 base and J by 2 bases, with 3 bases left in between. The length of the CDR3 is 12 residues. CDR1 and CDR2 from the germline V gene are SGHRS and YFSETQ. The CDR3 spells CASSLRQETQYF. The CDR3 DNA reads TGCGCCAGCAGCTTGCGGCAAGAGACCCAGTACTTC.

This clonotype showed up many times. The genes are TRBV5-1 and TRBJ2-5; TRBD1 might be the D (5 bases). The germline V gene encodes CDR1 SGHRS and CDR2 YFSETQ. Trimming pared 0 bases from V and 2 bases from J, leaving 8 bases between. The CDR3 length is 14 residues. The CDR3 loop is CASSLGRAQETQYF. The CDR3 DNA reads TGCGCCAGCAGCTTGGGCAGGGCTCAAGAGACCCAGTACTTC.

This clonotype was found many times. CDR3 protein: CASSLRTSGGDETQYF. The CDR3 bases are TGTGCCAGCAGCTTAAGGACTAGCGGGGGGGATGAGACCCAGTACTTC. This rearrangement joins TRBV7-2 to TRBJ2-5; TRBD2 agrees at 15 bases. This CDR3 comprises 16 residues. CDR1 is SGHTA, CDR2 FQGNSA, per germline. Trimming took 2 bases from V and 5 from J; bases not matched to a gene: 3.

In this sample, this clonotype turned up many times. The chain uses TRBV13 and TRBJ1-2; TRBD1 matches at 9 bases. Germline assignment: CDR1 PRHDT and CDR2 FYEKMQ (reference sequence). After removal of 5 bases from V and 3 bases from J, the junction contained 4 bases not matched to a gene. This CDR3 is built from 14 residues. As DNA, the CDR3 is TGTGCCAGCAGCCGACAGGGGGGAGACTATGGCTACACCTTC. Protein product: CASSRQGGDYGYTF. Full variable domain (remainder filled in from reference TRBV13 and TRBJ1-2): AAGVIQSPRHLIKEKRETATLKCYPIPRHDTVYWYQQGPGQDPQFLISFYEKMQSDKGSIPDRFSAQQFSDYHSELNMSSLELGDSALYFCASSRQGGDYGYTFGSGTRLTVV.

V usage is TRBV6-5 and J usage is TRBJ2-7, with 7 nucleotides matching TRBD1. There are 13 residues in the CDR3. Germline-derived CDR1 and CDR2 are MNHEY and SVGAGI. V lost 6 bases, J lost 4 bases, and 6 bases stayed unmatched. CDR3: CASRPGQIYEQYF. The CDR3 DNA reads as TGTGCCAGCAGGCCGGGACAGATATACGAGCAGTACTTC.

This clonotype appeared many times. The chain joins TRBV6-5 to TRBJ2-1, with TRBD2 matching over 7 bases. The length of the CDR3 is 14 residues. Trimming took 6 bases from V and 6 from J; bases not matched to a gene: 8. Looked up from germline, CDR1 is MNHEY and CDR2 is SVGAGI. CDR3 loop: CASRGLASGNEQFF. DNA for the CDR3: TGTGCCAGCAGAGGGCTGGCTAGCGGCAATGAGCAGTTCTTC.

This clonotype was seen a few times. V usage is TRBV7-2 and J usage is TRBJ1-5, with TRBD1 matching 9 bases. This CDR3 comprises 15 residues. The J segment lost 1 base and the V segment lost 6 bases, leaving 4 bases of the junction unmatched. Germline-derived CDR1 and CDR2 are SGHTA and FQGNSA. CDR3 amino acids: CASRPGTGSNQPQHF. CDR3 bases: TGTGCCAGCAGGCCCGGGACAGGGAGCAATCAGCCCCAGCATTTT.

This clonotype was detected only a few times. This chain uses TRBV5-1 with TRBJ2-2; D is uncertain. This CDR3 contains 16 residues. CDR1 SGHRS and CDR2 YFSETQ come from the germline V gene. The ends were cut back, 1 base at V and 6 bases at J, with 16 bases in the middle. Here the CDR3 DNA reads TGCGCCAGCAGCTTGTCTCGAGGACCTGAGGCCGGGGAGCTGTTTTTT. It is translated as CASSLSRGPEAGELFF.

The gene calls are TRBV20-1 and TRBJ2-7; D ambiguous. Trimming cost V 6 bases and J 2 bases, with 14 bases left between them. Germline V gene sequence: CDR1 DFQATT, CDR2 SNEGSKA (reference sequence). The length of the CDR3 is 13 residues. CDR3 bases: TGCAGTGCCCTTATAGGGATCCCCTACGAGCAGTACTTC. Its protein product is CSALIGIPYEQYF.